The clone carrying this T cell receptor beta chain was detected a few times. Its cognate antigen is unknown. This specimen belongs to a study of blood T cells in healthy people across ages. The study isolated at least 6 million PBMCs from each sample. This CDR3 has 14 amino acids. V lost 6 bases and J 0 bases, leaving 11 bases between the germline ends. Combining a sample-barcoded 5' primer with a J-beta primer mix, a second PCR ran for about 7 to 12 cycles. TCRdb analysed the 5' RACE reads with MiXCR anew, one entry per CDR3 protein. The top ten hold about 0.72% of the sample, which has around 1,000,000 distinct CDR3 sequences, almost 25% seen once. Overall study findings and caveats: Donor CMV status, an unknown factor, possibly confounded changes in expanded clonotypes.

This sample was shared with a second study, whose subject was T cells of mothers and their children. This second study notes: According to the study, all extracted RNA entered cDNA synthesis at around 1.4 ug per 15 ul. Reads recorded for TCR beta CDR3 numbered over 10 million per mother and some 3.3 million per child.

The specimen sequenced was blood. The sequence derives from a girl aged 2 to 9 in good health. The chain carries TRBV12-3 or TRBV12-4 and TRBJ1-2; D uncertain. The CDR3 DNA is TGTGCCAGCAGGGGCAGGAACGCTAACTATGGCTACACCTTC. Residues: CASRGRNANYGYTF.